One TCR beta chain is described in this entry. Its antigen remains unknown. Germline V CDR1 and CDR2: GTSNPN, SVGIG (reference sequence). This CDR3 comprises 13 residues. V lost 0 bases, J lost 8 bases, and 13 bases lay in between. The record originates from a study of T cell responses to AZD1222 COVID-19 vaccine. Study outcomes and limitations: Repertoires were collected only later (after the peak T cell response had occurred). Vaccine-related CD4 TCRs covered spike, predominating at 160-218 and 743-854.

The analysis combined second doses at about 4 or about 12 weeks. The method was immunoSEQ multiplex PCR; TCRdb's version includes in-frame clones alone and lacks a portion of them. The top ten clones hold 20% to 30% of a sample with under 200,000 clones, approximately 90% of them seen once. Sequencing used peripheral blood, obtained 28 days after the second AZD1222 dose. The sequence came from an adult who received the AZD1222 COVID-19 vaccine. The V call is TRBV30, the J call TRBJ1-1; no definite D call. Here the CDR3 DNA reads TGTGCCTGGAGTGTACAAACGGCTACCGAAGCTTTCTTT. Translating gives CAWSVQTATEAFF.